This T cell receptor (beta chain) stems from a study of blood T cell repertoires in COVID-19. In the original processing: Nucleated cell number was recorded as an estimate derived from reference gene primer amplification. The data were produced by immunoSEQ multiplex PCR, yet TCRdb's version contains in-frame clones alone and is incomplete. Clone size and the V and J calls come from that table; the DNA yielded D and trimming. The sample contains fewer than 350,000 clones, approximately 80% of which appear only once. The sequence came from a woman between 50 and 59 years old with active or convalescent COVID-19. Material for sequencing was peripheral blood.

The CDR3 spells CASSETSGYNQPQHF. The CDR3 DNA follows: TGTGCCAGCAGTGAGACCTCAGGGTACAATCAGCCCCAGCATTTT. The chain uses TRBV6-1 and TRBJ1-5, with D perhaps TRBD1 (5 bases). The CDR3 is made up of 15 amino acids. V was trimmed by 3 bases and J by 3 bases, leaving 12 bases between them. Germline V lookup: CDR1 MNHNS, CDR2 SASEGT.